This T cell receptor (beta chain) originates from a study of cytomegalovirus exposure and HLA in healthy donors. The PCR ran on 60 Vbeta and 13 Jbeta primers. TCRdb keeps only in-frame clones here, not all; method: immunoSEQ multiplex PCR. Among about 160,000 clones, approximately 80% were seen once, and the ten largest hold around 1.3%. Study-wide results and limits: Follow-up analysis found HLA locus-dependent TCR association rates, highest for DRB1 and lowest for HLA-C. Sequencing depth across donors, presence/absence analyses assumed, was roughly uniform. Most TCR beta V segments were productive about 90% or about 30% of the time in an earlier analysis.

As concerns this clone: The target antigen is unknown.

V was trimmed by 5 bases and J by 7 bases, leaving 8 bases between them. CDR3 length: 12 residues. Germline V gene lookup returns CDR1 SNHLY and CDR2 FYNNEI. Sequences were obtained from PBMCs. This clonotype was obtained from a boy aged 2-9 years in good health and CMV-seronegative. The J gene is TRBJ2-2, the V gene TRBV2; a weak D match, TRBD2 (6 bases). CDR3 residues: CASSRENGELFF. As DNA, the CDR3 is TGTGCCAGCAGTCGGGAGAACGGGGAGCTGTTTTTT.